The 18 T cell receptor beta chains below all came from one sample that was sequenced in a study of vaccination and CD4 T cells after COVID-19. These TCRs are of unknown antigen specificity. Treatment defined: roughly ten-day PBMC culture with coronavirus spike peptide pools or control peptides (ViraFEST assay). Researchers used the Oncomine TCR Beta short-read assay to sequence DNA from cultured CD4+ T cells. TCRdb re-analysed the PCR reads in MiXCR, keeping a single row per CDR3 protein. The table shows around 10,000 distinct CDR3 sequences, with less than 65% occurring only once. The sequencing sample was made of CD4+ T cells from blood, cultured in vitro. Receptors originate from a human donor who had recovered from COVID-19.

The V gene is TRBV28, the J gene TRBJ2-7, with D possibly being TRBD1 (5 bases). CDR1 and CDR2 (germline): MDHEN, SYDVKM. With 7 bases removed from V and 4 bases from J, the gap between germline ends came to 17 bases. The CDR3 totals 14 residues. CDR3 nucleotide sequence: TGTGCCAGCACCCCGCCGGCAGGGCCATACGAGCAGTACTTC. It encodes CASTPPAGPYEQYF. Filled out from reference TRBV28 and TRBJ2-7, the complete variable domain reads DVKVTQSSRYLVKRTGEKVFLECVQDMDHENMFWYRQDPGLGLRLIYFSYDVKMKEKGDIPEGYSVSREKKERFSLILESASTNQTSMYLCASTPPAGPYEQYFGPGTRLTVT.

V gene TRBV12-3 or TRBV12-4 combines with J gene TRBJ2-3; a possible D gene is TRBD1 (6 bases). This CDR3 has 14 amino acids. V shed 5 bases and J shed 6 bases, with 15 bases lying between them. DNA of the CDR3: TGTGCCAGCAGTCACAGGGTAGAGATGGATACGCAGTATTTT. Translation gives CASSHRVEMDTQYF.

The sample holds a few counts of this clonotype. This chain uses TRBV11-2 with TRBJ2-3; unclear D gene. The CDR3 is 14 residues long. The V gene's germline CDR1 is SGHAT and CDR2 FQNNGV. The ends were cut back, 1 base at V and 2 bases at J, with 7 bases in the middle. The CDR3, as DNA: TGTGCCAGCAGCTTAGGTCTATTCACAGATACGCAGTATTTT. As protein: CASSLGLFTDTQYF.

The chain recombines TRBV7-2 with TRBJ2-7; the match to TRBD2 covers 12 bases. Trimming at V came to 5 bases and at J to 2 bases, leaving 4 bases not matched to a gene. Germline V lookup: CDR1 SGHTA, CDR2 FQGNSA. The CDR3 length is 15 residues. CDR3 coding DNA: TGTGCCAGCAGCGCGCGGACTAGCGGGACCTACGAGCAGTACTTC. Amino acids: CASSARTSGTYEQYF.

The J gene is TRBJ2-1, the V gene TRBV20-1; no clear D. The CDR3 covers 15 residues. Germline V gene sequence: CDR1 DFQATT, CDR2 SNEGSKA (reference sequence). V lost 4 bases and J lost 1, with 14 bases in between. The CDR3 loop is CSAIRSAASYNEQFF. The DNA for the CDR3 is TGCAGTGCTATTCGATCGGCGGCGTCCTACAATGAGCAGTTCTTC.

V usage is TRBV20-1 and J usage is TRBJ2-2; TRBD2 aligns across 8 bases. Germline trimming cut 5 bases from V and 5 bases from J; bases unmatched to any gene: 7. CDR1 is DFQATT and CDR2 is SNEGSKA in the germline V gene (reference sequence). The CDR3 is made up of 14 amino acids. In DNA, the CDR3 is TGCAGTGCTCTCGCGGGGGGTGGTACCGGGGAGCTGTTTTTT. It yields the protein CSALAGGGTGELFF.

The chain uses TRBV10-3 and TRBJ1-4; the D gene is possibly TRBD1 (5 bases). This CDR3 region has 18 residues. Trimming pared 10 bases from V and 0 bases from J, leaving 24 bases between. CDR1 is ENHRY, CDR2 SYGVKD, per germline. CDR3 amino acids: CATRAGSFMDPTNEKLFF. DNA for the CDR3: TGTGCCACACGAGCAGGGAGCTTTATGGACCCAACTAATGAAAAACTGTTTTTT.

V gene TRBV11-3 combines with J gene TRBJ2-3; D possibly corresponds to TRBD2 (6 bases). V was cut by 0 bases and J by 5 bases, with 12 bases left in between. Germline V gives CDR1 SGHNT, CDR2 YENEEA. This CDR3 is 15 amino acids long. CDR3 coding DNA: TGTGCCAGCAGCTTAGAGGGGGGAAAGGGAGATACGCAGTATTTT. It is translated as CASSLEGGKGDTQYF. Full variable domain (missing parts from reference TRBV11-3 and TRBJ2-3): EAGVVQSPRYKIIEKKQPVAFWCNPISGHNTLYWYLQNLGQGPELLIRYENEEAVDDSQLPKDRFSAERLKGVDSTLKIQPAELGDSAVYLCASSLEGGKGDTQYFGPGTRLTVL.

This clonotype has more than one count but fewer than ten. The V gene is TRBV27, the J gene TRBJ1-2; a possible D gene is TRBD1 (6 bases). Germline CDR1 is MNHEY and CDR2 is SMNVEV (reference sequence). Trimming cost V 6 bases and J 2 bases, with 19 bases left between them. The CDR3 runs to 16 residues. CDR3 sequence: CASSSGPTGLNYGYTF. DNA for the CDR3: TGTGCCAGCAGCTCGGGCCCTACAGGGCTAAACTATGGCTACACCTTC.

The genes are TRBV7-6 and TRBJ1-3; D ambiguous. The CDR3 is 15 residues long. V lost 7 bases to trimming and J lost 0 bases, with 13 bases between them. From germline, CDR1 is SGHVS and CDR2 FNYEAQ. Here the CDR3 reads CASTFDIDSGNTIYF. CDR3 DNA sequence: TGTGCCAGCACCTTCGACATTGACTCTGGAAACACCATATATTTT.

This clonotype showed up just a few times. The chain employs TRBV7-3 and TRBJ2-2; 7 bases align to TRBD1. V lost 1 base, J lost 0 bases, and 2 bases stayed unmatched. The CDR3 consists of 16 residues. Germline V gene lookup returns CDR1 SGHTA and CDR2 FQGTGA. As DNA, the CDR3 is TGTGCCAGCAGCTTAAAGGGGGCTGCGAACACCGGGGAGCTGTTTTTT. Its protein is CASSLKGAANTGELFF.

This clonotype was found a few times. CDR3: CAWSGTGVVIAFF. In nucleotides, the CDR3 is TGTGCCTGGAGCGGTACAGGGGTAGTTATAGCTTTCTTT. The chain uses TRBV30 and TRBJ1-1, with 7 bases that match TRBD1. Per germline, CDR1 GTSNPN and CDR2 SVGIG (reference sequence). The CDR3 runs to 13 residues. The ends lost 3 bases at V and 10 bases at J; junction bases unmatched: 11.

Only a few counts were recorded for this clonotype. V gene TRBV11-3 combines with J gene TRBJ1-4, with D maybe TRBD1 (5 bases). Germline loops: CDR1 SGHNT, CDR2 YENEEA. Trimming took 0 bases from V and 0 from J, leaving 8 bases between them. This CDR3 comprises 16 residues. The CDR3 DNA reads TGTGCCAGCAGCTTAGACCGGGGGACAACTAATGAAAAACTGTTTTTT. It is translated as CASSLDRGTTNEKLFF.

This clonotype appeared a single time. This chain links TRBV21-1 with TRBJ1-1. TRBV21-1 has pseudogene status. This CDR3 has 14 amino acids. The CDR3 nucleotides read TGTGCCAGCAGCAAACGGGCCCAACACACTGAAGCTTTCTTT. Protein product: CASSKRAQHTEAFF.

This clonotype turned up a few times. The V and J genes are TRBV2 and TRBJ1-3; perhaps TRBD1 as D (6 bases). Germline CDR1 is SNHLY and CDR2 is FYNNEI. This CDR3 has 17 residues. The V and J ends lost 6 bases and 4 bases respectively, with 22 bases between them. The DNA for the CDR3 is TGTGCCAGCAGCGACACAGGCTGGGGGGCGAGAGGAAACACCATATATTTT. Encoded protein: CASSDTGWGARGNTIYF.

This chain uses TRBV5-1 with TRBJ1-1, with TRBD1 as a possible D gene (5 bases). Germline lookup yields CDR1 SGHRS and CDR2 YFSETQ. Trimming removed 6 bases from V and 3 bases from J, with 15 bases in between. CDR3 length: 14 amino acids. The CDR3 DNA is TGCGCCAGCAAGGGGCCGAGACGGGACACTGAAGCTTTCTTT. This codes for CASKGPRRDTEAFF.

The chain employs TRBV6-2 or TRBV6-3 and TRBJ2-1, with D maybe TRBD2 (7 bases). V was trimmed by 8 bases and J by 15 bases, leaving 20 bases between them. Germline CDR1 reads MNHEY; CDR2 reads SVGEGT. The CDR3 runs 12 residues. CDR3 sequence: CASDGGAGALFF. CDR3 nucleotides: TGTGCCAGCGACGGTGGGGCGGGGGCTCTGTTCTTC.

The genes are TRBV7-2 and TRBJ1-1, with a possible D match to TRBD1 (5 bases). V was trimmed by 0 bases and J by 5 bases, leaving 13 bases between them. The CDR3 is made up of 15 amino acids. CDR1 is SGHTA and CDR2 is FQGNSA in the germline V gene. Here the CDR3 DNA reads TGTGCCAGCAGCTTAGCGCGGGTAGAGGGGACTGAAGCTTTCTTT. This encodes CASSLARVEGTEAFF.